This TCR beta chain was sequenced during a study of blood T cell repertoires in COVID-19. The repertoire was sequenced with immunoSEQ multiplex PCR; TCRdb's copy has only in-frame clones and lacks some. The profile shows 300,000 to 450,000 clones, 70% to 90% of them singletons. The CDR3 sequence is 17 residues long. The junction had 9 bases not matched to a gene; V was cut back by 3 bases and J by 0 bases. Per the germline V gene, CDR1 is MNHEY and CDR2 is SMNVEV (reference sequence). The rearrangement links TRBV27 to TRBJ1-1, with 8 bases matching TRBD1. This TCR derives from a man between 40 and 49 years old in a cohort exposed to, infected with or recovered from COVID-19 (not recorded which). The sequenced material came from PBMCs or T cells enriched from blood (not recorded which). CDR3 region: CASSLWGTGLMNTEAFF. The CDR3 DNA reads TGTGCCAGCAGTTTGTGGGGGACAGGACTCATGAACACTGAAGCTTTCTTT.